This T cell receptor beta chain was observed in a study of patients and donors after allogeneic stem cell transplantation. Trimming took off 4 bases at V and 4 bases at J, with 11 bases between the two ends. The CDR3 totals 14 residues. Germline V gene sequence: CDR1 LNHNV, CDR2 YYDKDF (reference sequence). TCRdb analysed the RT-PCR reads with MiXCR anew, one entry per CDR3 protein. Here the sample spans about 160,000 distinct CDR3 sequences, 24% being singletons. The specimen sequenced was blood, either unsorted or a sorted T cell fraction (not recorded which). The chain combines TRBV15 with TRBJ1-5, with D perhaps matching TRBD1 (5 bases). The receptor was derived from a human donor who was either an allogeneic HSCT recipient or a stem cell or donor lymphocyte infusion donor (not recorded which). It is not recorded whose cells these are; they may come from a transplant donor. The CDR3 sequence: CATSTRDRNQPQHF. The CDR3 DNA follows: TGTGCCACCAGCACCCGGGACCGAAATCAGCCCCAGCATTTT.